This TCR beta chain was profiled in a study of shared clonotypes between healthy human individuals. Study observations and caveats: The sharing of roughly 5% of naive CD4 clonotypes was seen across a handful of donors.

Trimming shortened V by 1 base and J by 8 bases, and 12 bases separated the two germline ends. The germline CDR1 and CDR2 sequences are SGHDT and YYEEEE. CDR3 size: 14 residues. A word on this clone: Antigen unknown.

Libraries were prepared by immunoSEQ multiplex PCR; TCRdb keeps only in-frame clonotypes and omits some of them. The sample contains roughly 1 million clones, about 75% of which appear only once. Donors comprised healthy HIV-negative adults lacking recent acute infections or vaccinations. All the donors were Caucasian adults who lived in Nashville, Tennessee. This clonotype originated in a man aged 18 to 30 in good health. The chain uses TRBV5-6 and TRBJ1-4; no reliable D call. Sequenced input: memory CD4+ T cells sorted from blood. Subset described: CD45RA-negative fraction. The CDR3: CASSLFGQGEKLFF. In nucleotides, the CDR3 is TGTGCCAGCAGCTTGTTCGGGCAAGGGGAAAAACTGTTTTTT.